This TCR beta chain appears in the sequencing data of a study of cytotoxic CD8 clonotypes in ibrutinib-treated CLL. Study-wide background: Across the patients, roughly 10 were relapsed/refractory, roughly 14 treatment-naive and around 18 IGHV unmutated. Findings and limits, study-wide: Under treatment, the uncommon public clonotypes either contracted or remained stable. Sample timing was unmatched between remission and later-progressing patients; lymph nodes unstudied.

In germline, CDR1 is MNHNY, CDR2 SVGAGI (reference sequence). The CDR3 consists of 14 residues. With 6 bases removed from V and 0 bases from J, the gap between germline ends came to 10 bases. Targeted sequencing depth ranged from 1 in 200,000 to 1 in 1 million T cells. Libraries were prepared by immunoSEQ multiplex PCR; TCRdb keeps only in-frame clonotypes and omits some of them. The table includes 190,000 or so clones, about 72% detected once. Only a few counts were recorded for this clone. Its antigen remains unknown. This chain links TRBV6-6 with TRBJ2-3; D is possibly TRBD1 (6 bases). This clonotype originated in a human donor with chronic lymphocytic leukemia. The sample here was PBMCs, taken after 24 months of ibrutinib treatment. As DNA, the CDR3 is TGTGCCAGCAGGCTGGGACACAGCACAGATACGCAGTATTTT. It yields the protein CASRLGHSTDTQYF.